This T cell receptor beta chain was retrieved from a study of blood T cell repertoires in COVID-19. Germline V gene sequence: CDR1 LNHDA, CDR2 SQIVND (reference sequence). This CDR3 spans 13 amino acids. Deletions cut 7 bases from V and 4 bases from J, with 13 bases between. In the study's own analysis: Nucleated cell number was recorded as an estimate derived from reference gene primer amplification. The assay was immunoSEQ multiplex PCR, and TCRdb's table has in-frame clones only and misses some. V and J calls and clone size are copied from that table; D and trimming were computed from the DNA. This table has a few hundred thousand clones, 70% to 90% appearing once.

V gene TRBV19 combines with J gene TRBJ1-2, with TRBD1 as a possible D gene (6 bases). This TCR was recovered from a human donor in a cohort sampled during active COVID-19. Sequenced material: peripheral blood. The CDR3 coding sequence is TGTGCCAGTATACGGGGGGCTGGCTATGGCTACACCTTC. It encodes CASIRGAGYGYTF.